Listed below are T cell receptor beta chains from one sample, sequenced in a study of response to subunit inactivated influenza vaccine. TCRdb re-analysed the RT-PCR reads in MiXCR, keeping a single row per CDR3 protein. The table records 400,000 to 550,000 distinct CDR3 sequences, roughly 27% of them present only once. The source material was CD4+ T cells sorted from PBMCs, sampled roughly 5 days after vaccination. The receptors stem from a man aged 50 to 59 who received an inactivated influenza vaccine. The CDR3 runs from the conserved cysteine through the conserved F or W. The D gene is left open where the match is weak. Only part of the rows carry a size: once, few, many, or a class if the clone is expanded.

V gene,J gene,clone size,D gene,CDR3 protein,CDR3 DNA
TRBV5-1,TRBJ2-2,.,.,CASSLPGANTGELFF,TGCGCCAGCAGCTTGCCGGGAGCGAACACCGGGGAGCTGTTTTTT
TRBV29-1,TRBJ2-2,many,.,CSVGGGRNTGELFF,TGCAGCGTTGGGGGAGGTCGGAACACCGGGGAGCTGTTTTTT
TRBV12-3/TRBV12-4,TRBJ2-3,many,.,CASDTASTDTQYF,TGTGCCAGCGATACTGCTAGCACAGATACGCAGTATTTT
TRBV10-1,TRBJ2-2,few,TRBD1,CASSDHGQEGNTGELFF,TGCGCCAGCAGTGACCACGGACAGGAAGGCAACACCGGGGAGCTGTTTTTT
TRBV6-2/TRBV6-3,TRBJ2-7,few,TRBD2,CASSYSLAGAFEQYF,TGTGCCAGCAGTTACTCGTTAGCGGGAGCGTTCGAGCAGTACTTC
TRBV6-1,TRBJ2-5,.,.,CASSERPNPVQETQYF,TGTGCCAGCAGTGAAAGACCAAATCCCGTCCAAGAGACCCAGTACTTC
TRBV12-3/TRBV12-4,TRBJ2-7,.,.,CASSSDGRTYEQYF,TGTGCCAGCAGTTCCGACGGCAGAACCTACGAGCAGTACTTC
TRBV7-6,TRBJ2-7,.,TRBD1,CASSLKAGQGHSTLTYEQYF,TGTGCCAGCAGCTTAAAGGCGGGACAGGGTCACTCTACTCTTACCTACGAGCAGTACTTC
TRBV6-5,TRBJ2-7,.,TRBD2,CASSYLAGVIYEQYF,TGTGCCAGCAGTTACCTGGCGGGAGTAATCTACGAGCAGTACTTC
TRBV4-3,TRBJ2-5,few,.,CASSHRGGAQETQYF,TGCGCCAGCAGCCATAGAGGAGGGGCCCAAGAGACCCAGTACTTC
TRBV14,TRBJ2-3,.,.,CASSGFAGLSTDTQYF,TGTGCCAGCAGCGGTTTCGCGGGACTGAGCACAGATACGCAGTATTTT
TRBV6-5,TRBJ1-5,many,TRBD1,CASSYSGQGSQPQHF,TGTGCCAGCAGTTACTCCGGACAGGGGAGTCAGCCCCAGCATTTT
TRBV5-1,TRBJ2-1,.,.,CASSPTIREQFF,TGCGCCAGCAGCCCTACCATCAGGGAGCAGTTCTTC
TRBV7-4,TRBJ1-4,few,.,CASSLGLPRGEKLFF,TGTGCCAGCAGCTTAGGACTTCCTAGGGGTGAAAAACTGTTTTTT
TRBV25-1,TRBJ1-2,few,.,CASSEFGGRLDGYTF,TGTGCCAGCAGTGAATTCGGGGGGCGTTTGGATGGCTACACCTTC
TRBV4-3,TRBJ2-3,few,TRBD2,CASSQVFGGVDTQYF,TGCGCCAGCAGCCAAGTTTTCGGGGGGGTAGATACGCAGTATTTT
TRBV18,TRBJ2-5,few,.,CASSPRDTQETQYF,TGTGCCAGCTCACCAAGGGACACACAAGAGACCCAGTACTTC
TRBV5-1,TRBJ2-5,.,TRBD1,CASSSNGQGGQETQYF,TGCGCCAGCAGCTCCAATGGACAGGGGGGACAAGAGACCCAGTACTTC
TRBV29-1,TRBJ2-3,few,.,CSALGGFPSTDTQYF,TGCAGCGCCCTAGGGGGTTTTCCTAGCACAGATACGCAGTATTTT
TRBV5-5,TRBJ2-5,.,TRBD1,CASSLFRTGAQETQYF,TGTGCCAGCAGCTTGTTCCGTACAGGGGCCCAAGAGACCCAGTACTTC
TRBV25-1,TRBJ1-1,.,TRBD1,CASSEYLTGGTREAFF,TGTGCCAGCAGTGAATACTTGACAGGGGGAACGAGGGAAGCTTTCTTT